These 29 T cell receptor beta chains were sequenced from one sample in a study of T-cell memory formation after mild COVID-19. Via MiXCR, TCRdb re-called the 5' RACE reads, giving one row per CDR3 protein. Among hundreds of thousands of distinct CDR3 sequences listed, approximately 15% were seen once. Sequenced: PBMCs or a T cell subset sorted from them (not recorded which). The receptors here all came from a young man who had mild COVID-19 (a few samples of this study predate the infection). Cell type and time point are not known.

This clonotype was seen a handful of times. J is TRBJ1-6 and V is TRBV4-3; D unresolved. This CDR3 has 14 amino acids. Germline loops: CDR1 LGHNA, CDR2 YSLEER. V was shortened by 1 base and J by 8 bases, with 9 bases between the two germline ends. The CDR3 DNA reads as TGCGCCAGCAGCCAAGCGGGCCTGTATTCACCCCTCCACTTT. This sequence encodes CASSQAGLYSPLHF.

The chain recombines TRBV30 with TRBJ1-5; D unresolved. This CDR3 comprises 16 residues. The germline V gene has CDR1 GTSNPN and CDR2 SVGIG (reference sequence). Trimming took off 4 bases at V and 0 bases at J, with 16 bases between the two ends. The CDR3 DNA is TGTGCCTGGAAGCCTCCGCCGGTCAGTAGCAATCAGCCCCAGCATTTT. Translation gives CAWKPPPVSSNQPQHF.

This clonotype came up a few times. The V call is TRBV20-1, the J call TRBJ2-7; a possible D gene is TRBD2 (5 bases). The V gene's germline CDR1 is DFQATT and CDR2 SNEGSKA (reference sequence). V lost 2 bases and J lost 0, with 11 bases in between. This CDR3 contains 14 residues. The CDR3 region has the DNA TGCAGTGCTAGATCTGCCGGGGTCTCCTACGAGCAGTACTTC. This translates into CSARSAGVSYEQYF.

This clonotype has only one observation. The CDR3 sequence: CASSPWQGREAFF. CDR3 nucleotide sequence: TGTGCCAGCAGCCCTTGGCAGGGGCGTGAGGCTTTCTTT. The chain links TRBV7-2 to TRBJ1-1, with D possibly TRBD1 on 6 matching bases. Trimming left V 5 bases short and J 11 bases short, with 18 bases between. This CDR3 has 13 amino acids. Germline lookup yields CDR1 SGHTA and CDR2 FQGNSA. The whole variable domain, remainder taken from reference TRBV7-2 and TRBJ1-1, is GAGVSQSPSNKVTEKGKDVELRCDPISGHTALYWYRQSLGQGLEFLIYFQGNSAPDKSGLPSDRFSAERTGGSVSTLTIQRTQQEDSAVYLCASSPWQGREAFFGQGTRLTVV.

CDR3: CASSPPGYRGQIGYTF. DNA of the CDR3: TGTGCCAGCTCACCACCGGGCTACAGGGGGCAAATCGGCTACACCTTC. V is TRBV18 and J is TRBJ1-2; the match to TRBD1 covers 9 bases. Per the germline V gene, CDR1 is KGHSH and CDR2 is LQKENI. Losses at the gene ends were 0 bases for V and 8 bases for J; bases not matched to a gene: 10. The CDR3 is 16 amino acids.

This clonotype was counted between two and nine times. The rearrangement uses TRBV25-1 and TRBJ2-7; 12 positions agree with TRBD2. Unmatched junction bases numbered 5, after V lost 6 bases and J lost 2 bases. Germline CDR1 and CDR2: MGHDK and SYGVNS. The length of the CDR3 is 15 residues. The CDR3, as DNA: TGTGCCAGCAGCAGACTAGCGGGGGCAACCTACGAGCAGTACTTC. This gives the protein CASSRLAGATYEQYF.

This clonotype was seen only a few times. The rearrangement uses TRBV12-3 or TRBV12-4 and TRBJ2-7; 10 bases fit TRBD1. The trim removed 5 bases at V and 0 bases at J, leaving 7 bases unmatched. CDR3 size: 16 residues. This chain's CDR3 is CASSGQGVEFSYEQYF. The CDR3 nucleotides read TGTGCCAGCAGTGGACAGGGGGTTGAGTTCTCCTACGAGCAGTACTTC.

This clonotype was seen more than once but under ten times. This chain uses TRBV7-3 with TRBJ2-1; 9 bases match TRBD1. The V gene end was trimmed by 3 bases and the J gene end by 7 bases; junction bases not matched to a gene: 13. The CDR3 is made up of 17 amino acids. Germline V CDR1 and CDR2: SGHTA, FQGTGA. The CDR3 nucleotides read TGTGCCAGCAGCTTGTGGGGACAGGGTATAGTCAGGAATGAGCAGTTCTTC. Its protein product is CASSLWGQGIVRNEQFF. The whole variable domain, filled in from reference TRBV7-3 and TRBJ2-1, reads GAGVSQTPSNKVTEKGKYVELRCDPISGHTALYWYRQSLGQGPEFLIYFQGTGAADDSGLPNDRFFAVRPEGSVSTLKIQRTERGDSAVYLCASSLWGQGIVRNEQFFGPGTRLTVL.

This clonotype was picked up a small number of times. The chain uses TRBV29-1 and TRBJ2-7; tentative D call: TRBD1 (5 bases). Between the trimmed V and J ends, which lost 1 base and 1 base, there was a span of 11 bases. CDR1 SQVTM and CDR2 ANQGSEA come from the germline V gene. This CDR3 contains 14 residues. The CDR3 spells CSVEVTDRSYEQYF. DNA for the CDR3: TGCAGCGTTGAAGTAACTGACAGATCCTACGAGCAGTACTTC.

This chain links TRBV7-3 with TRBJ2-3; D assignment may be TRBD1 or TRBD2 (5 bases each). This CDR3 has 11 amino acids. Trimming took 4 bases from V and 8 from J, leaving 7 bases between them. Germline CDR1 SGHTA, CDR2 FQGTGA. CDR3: CASSSGGTQYF. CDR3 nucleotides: TGTGCCAGCAGCTCTGGGGGTACGCAGTATTTT.

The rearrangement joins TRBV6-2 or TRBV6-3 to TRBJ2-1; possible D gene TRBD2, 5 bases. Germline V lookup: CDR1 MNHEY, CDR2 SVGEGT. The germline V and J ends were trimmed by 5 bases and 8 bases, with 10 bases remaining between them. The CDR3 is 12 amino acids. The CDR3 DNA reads TGTGCCAGCAGTAGGACTTCTTATGAGCAGTTCTTC. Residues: CASSRTSYEQFF.

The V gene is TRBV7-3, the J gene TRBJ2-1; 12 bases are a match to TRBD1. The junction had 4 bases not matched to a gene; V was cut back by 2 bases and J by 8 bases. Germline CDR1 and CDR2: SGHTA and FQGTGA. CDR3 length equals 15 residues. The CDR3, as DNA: TGTGCCAGCAGCTTATCGGGACAGGGGGCTTATGAGCAGTTCTTC. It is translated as CASSLSGQGAYEQFF.

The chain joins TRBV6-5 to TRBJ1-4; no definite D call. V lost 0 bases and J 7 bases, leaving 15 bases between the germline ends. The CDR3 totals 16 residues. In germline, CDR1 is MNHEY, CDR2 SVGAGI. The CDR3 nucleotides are TGTGCCAGCAGTTACTCGACGTCCGGTCTAGGTGAAAAACTGTTTTTT. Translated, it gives CASSYSTSGLGEKLFF.

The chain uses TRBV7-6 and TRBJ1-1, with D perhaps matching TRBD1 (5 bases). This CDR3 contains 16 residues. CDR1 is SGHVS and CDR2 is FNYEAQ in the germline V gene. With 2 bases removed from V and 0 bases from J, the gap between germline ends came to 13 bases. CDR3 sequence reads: CASSLKTGRLNTEAFF. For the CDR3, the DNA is TGTGCCAGCAGCTTAAAAACGGGGCGACTGAACACTGAAGCTTTCTTT. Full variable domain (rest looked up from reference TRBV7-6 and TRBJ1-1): GAGVSQSPRYKVTKRGQDVALRCDPISGHVSLYWYRQALGQGPEFLTYFNYEAQQDKSGLPNDRFSAERPEGSISTLTIQRTEQRDSAMYRCASSLKTGRLNTEAFFGQGTRLTVV.

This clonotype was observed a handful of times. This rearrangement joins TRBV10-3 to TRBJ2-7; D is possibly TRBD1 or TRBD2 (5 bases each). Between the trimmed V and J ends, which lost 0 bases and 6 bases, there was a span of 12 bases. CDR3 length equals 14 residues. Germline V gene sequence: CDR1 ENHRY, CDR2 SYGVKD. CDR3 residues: CAISESWGISEQYV. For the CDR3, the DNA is TGTGCCATCAGTGAGTCATGGGGGATCTCCGAGCAGTACGTC.

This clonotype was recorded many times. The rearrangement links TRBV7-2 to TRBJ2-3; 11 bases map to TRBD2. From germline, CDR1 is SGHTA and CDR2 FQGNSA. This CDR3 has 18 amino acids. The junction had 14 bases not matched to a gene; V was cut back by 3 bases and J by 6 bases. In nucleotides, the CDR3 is TGTGCCAGCAGCTTTGCGACTAGCGGGGTCCCTGGTGAGGATACGCAGTATTTT. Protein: CASSFATSGVPGEDTQYF. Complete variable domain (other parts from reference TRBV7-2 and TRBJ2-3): GAGVSQSPSNKVTEKGKDVELRCDPISGHTALYWYRQSLGQGLEFLIYFQGNSAPDKSGLPSDRFSAERTGGSVSTLTIQRTQQEDSAVYLCASSFATSGVPGEDTQYFGPGTRLTVL.

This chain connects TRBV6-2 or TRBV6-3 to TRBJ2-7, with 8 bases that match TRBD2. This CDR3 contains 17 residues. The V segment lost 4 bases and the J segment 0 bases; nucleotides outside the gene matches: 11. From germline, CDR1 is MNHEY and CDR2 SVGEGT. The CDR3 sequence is CASSFSTSEQSSYEQYV. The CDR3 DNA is TGTGCCAGCAGTTTCTCGACTAGCGAGCAGAGCTCCTACGAGCAGTACGTC.

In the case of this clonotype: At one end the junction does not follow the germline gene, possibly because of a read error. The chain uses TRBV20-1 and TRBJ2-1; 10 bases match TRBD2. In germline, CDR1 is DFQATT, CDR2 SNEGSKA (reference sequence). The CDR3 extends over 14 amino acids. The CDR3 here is CIARSLAGADEQFF. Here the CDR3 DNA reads TGCATTGCTAGGTCCCTAGCGGGGGCGGATGAGCAGTTCTTC.

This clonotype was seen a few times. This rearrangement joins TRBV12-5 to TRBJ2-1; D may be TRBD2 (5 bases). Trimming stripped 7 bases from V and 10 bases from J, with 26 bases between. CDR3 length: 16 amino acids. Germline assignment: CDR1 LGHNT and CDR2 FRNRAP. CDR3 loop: CASDPLLRELRHEQFF. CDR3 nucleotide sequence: TGTGCTAGTGATCCCCTCCTCCGGGAACTCCGACACGAGCAGTTCTTC.

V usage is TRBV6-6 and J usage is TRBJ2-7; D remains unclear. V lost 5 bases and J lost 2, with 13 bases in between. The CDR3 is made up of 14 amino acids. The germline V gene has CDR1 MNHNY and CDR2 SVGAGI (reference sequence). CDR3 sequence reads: CASSPETITYEQYF. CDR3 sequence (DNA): TGTGCCAGCAGTCCCGAGACAATAACCTACGAGCAGTACTTC.

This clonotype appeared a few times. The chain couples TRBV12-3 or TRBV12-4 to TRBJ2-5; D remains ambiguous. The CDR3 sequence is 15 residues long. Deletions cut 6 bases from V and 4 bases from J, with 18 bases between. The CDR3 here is CASSHIPKIIETQYF. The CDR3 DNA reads TGTGCCAGCAGCCATATACCGAAAATAATAGAGACCCAGTACTTC.

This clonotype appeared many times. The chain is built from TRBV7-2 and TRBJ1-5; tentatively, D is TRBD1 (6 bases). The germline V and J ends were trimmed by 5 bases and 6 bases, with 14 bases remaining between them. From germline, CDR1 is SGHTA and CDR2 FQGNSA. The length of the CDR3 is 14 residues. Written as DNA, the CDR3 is TGTGCCAGCAGCATGGGGGGGGGCTTTCAGCCCCAGCATTTT. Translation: CASSMGGGFQPQHF.

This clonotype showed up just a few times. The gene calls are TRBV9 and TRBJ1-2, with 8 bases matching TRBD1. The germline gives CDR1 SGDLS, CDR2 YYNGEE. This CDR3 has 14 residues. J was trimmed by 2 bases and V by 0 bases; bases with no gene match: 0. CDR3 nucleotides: TGTGCCAGCAGCGTAGGACAGGGGAACTATGGCTACACCTTC. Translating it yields CASSVGQGNYGYTF. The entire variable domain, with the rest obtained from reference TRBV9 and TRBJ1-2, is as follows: DSGVTQTPKHLITATGQRVTLRCSPRSGDLSVYWYQQSLDQGLQFLIQYYNGEERAKGNILERFSAQQFPDLHSELNLSSLELGDSALYFCASSVGQGNYGYTFGSGTRLTVV.

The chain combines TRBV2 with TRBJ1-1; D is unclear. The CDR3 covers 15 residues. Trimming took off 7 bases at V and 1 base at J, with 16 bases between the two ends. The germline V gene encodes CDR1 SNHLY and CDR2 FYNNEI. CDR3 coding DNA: TGTGCCAGCACAGGTCGGGGTCGAGGGAACACTGAAGCTTTCTTT. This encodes CASTGRGRGNTEAFF.

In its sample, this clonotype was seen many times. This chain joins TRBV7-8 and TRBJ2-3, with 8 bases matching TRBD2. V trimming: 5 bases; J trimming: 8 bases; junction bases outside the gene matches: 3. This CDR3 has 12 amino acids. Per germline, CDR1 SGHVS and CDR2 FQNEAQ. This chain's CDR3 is CASSARGGTQYF. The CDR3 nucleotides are TGTGCCAGCAGCGCCCGGGGGGGTACGCAGTATTTT.

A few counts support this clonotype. The CDR3 protein is CASSRTANGYTF. The CDR3 DNA follows: TGTGCCAGCAGCCGAACGGCAAATGGCTACACCTTC. V gene TRBV7-8 combines with J gene TRBJ1-2, with D uncertain. V shed 5 bases and J shed 6 bases, with 10 bases lying between them. This CDR3 is built from 12 residues. Germline CDR1 SGHVS, CDR2 FQNEAQ.

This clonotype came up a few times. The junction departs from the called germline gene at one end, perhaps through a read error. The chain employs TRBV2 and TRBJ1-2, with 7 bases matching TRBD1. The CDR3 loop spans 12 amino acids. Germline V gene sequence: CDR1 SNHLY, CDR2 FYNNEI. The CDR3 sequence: CASSPGDRTGSF. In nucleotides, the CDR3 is TGTGCCAGCAGTCCTGGGGATCGGACAGGCTCTTTC.

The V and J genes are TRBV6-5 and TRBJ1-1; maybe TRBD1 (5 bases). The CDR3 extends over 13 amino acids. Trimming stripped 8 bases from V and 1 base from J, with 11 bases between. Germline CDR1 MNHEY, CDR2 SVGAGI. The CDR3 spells CASRTGPNTEAFF. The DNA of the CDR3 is TGTGCCAGCCGGACGGGGCCGAACACTGAAGCTTTCTTT.

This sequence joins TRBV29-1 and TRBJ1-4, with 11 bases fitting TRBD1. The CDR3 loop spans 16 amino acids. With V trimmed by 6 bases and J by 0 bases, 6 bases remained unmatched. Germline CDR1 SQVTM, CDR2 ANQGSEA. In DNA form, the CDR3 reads TGCAGCGTAATGGACAGGGGGCCTGCAACTAATGAAAAACTGTTTTTT. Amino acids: CSVMDRGPATNEKLFF.